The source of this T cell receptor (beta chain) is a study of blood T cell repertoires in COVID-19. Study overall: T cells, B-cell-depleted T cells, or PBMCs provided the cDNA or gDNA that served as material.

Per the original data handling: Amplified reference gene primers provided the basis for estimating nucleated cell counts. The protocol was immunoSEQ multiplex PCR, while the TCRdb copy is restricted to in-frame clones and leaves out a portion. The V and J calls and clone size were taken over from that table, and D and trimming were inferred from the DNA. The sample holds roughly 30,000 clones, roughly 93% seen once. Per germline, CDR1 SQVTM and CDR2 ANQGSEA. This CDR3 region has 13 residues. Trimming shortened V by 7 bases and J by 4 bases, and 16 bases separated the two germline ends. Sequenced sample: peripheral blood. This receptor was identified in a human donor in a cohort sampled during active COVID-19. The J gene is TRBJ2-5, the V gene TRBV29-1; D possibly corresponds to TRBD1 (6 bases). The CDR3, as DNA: TGCAGCGGGGTGGGACAAGGCGGAGAGACCCAGTACTTC. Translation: CSGVGQGGETQYF.